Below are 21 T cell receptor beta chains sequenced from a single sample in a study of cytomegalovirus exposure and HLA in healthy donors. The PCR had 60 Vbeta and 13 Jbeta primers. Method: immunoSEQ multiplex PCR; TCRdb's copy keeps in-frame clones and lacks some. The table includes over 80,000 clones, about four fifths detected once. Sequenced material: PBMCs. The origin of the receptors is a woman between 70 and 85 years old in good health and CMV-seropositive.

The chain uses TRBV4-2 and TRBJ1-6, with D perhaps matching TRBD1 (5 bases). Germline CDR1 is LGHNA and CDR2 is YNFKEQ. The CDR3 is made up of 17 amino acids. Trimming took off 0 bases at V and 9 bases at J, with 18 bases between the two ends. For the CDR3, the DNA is TGTGCCAGCAGCCAAGAACGATCCGGGGCGGGAGGTTCACCCCTCCACTTT. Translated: CASSQERSGAGGSPLHF.

CDR3 protein: CASSVGGRSSYNEQFF. CDR3 in DNA: TGTGCCAGTAGTGTAGGCGGGAGGAGCTCCTACAATGAGCAGTTCTTC. J is TRBJ2-1 and V is TRBV19; 8 bases are a match to TRBD2. The CDR3 is 16 amino acids. With 5 bases clipped from V and 0 bases from J, the junction kept 6 bases outside the gene matches. Germline V gene lookup returns CDR1 LNHDA and CDR2 SQIVND (reference sequence). Supplemented by reference TRBV19 and TRBJ2-1, the full variable domain reads DGGITQSPKYLFRKEGQNVTLSCEQNLNHDAMYWYRQDPGQGLRLIYYSQIVNDFQKGDIAEGYSVSREKKESFPLTVTSAQKNPTAFYLCASSVGGRSSYNEQFFGPGTRLTVL.

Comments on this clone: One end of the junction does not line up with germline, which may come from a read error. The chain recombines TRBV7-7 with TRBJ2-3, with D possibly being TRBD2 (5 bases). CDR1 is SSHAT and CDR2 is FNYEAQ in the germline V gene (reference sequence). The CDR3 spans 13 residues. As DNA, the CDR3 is TGTGCTAGCAGCTTGGACTTGGGGGATACGCAGTATTTT. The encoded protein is CASSLDLGDTQYF.

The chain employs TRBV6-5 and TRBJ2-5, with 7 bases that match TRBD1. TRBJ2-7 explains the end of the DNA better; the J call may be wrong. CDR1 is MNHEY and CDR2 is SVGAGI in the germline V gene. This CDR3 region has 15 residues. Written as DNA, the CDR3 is TGTGCCAGCAGGATCGCAGAGGGGGCGTATTACGAGCAGTACTTC. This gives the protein CASRIAEGAYYEQYF.

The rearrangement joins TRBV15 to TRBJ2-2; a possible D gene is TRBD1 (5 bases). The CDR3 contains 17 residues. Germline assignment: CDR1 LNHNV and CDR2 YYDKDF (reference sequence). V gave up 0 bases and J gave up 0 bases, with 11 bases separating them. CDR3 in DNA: TGTGCCACCAGCAGAGATCAGGGCGCGGCGAACACCGGGGAGCTGTTTTTT. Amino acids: CATSRDQGAANTGELFF. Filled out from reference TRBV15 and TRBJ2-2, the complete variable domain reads DAMVIQNPRYQVTQFGKPVTLSCSQTLNHNVMYWYQQKSSQAPKLLFHYYDKDFNNEADTPDNFQSRRPNTSFCFLDIRSPGLGDTAMYLCATSRDQGAANTGELFFGEGSRLTVL.

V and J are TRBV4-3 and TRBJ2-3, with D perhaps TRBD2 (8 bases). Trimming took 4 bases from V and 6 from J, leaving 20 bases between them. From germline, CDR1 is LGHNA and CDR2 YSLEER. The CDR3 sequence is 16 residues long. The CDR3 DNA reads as TGCGCCAGCAGCCCGCGGGGGGCAGGGGGGTGGGATACGCAGTATTTT. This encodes CASSPRGAGGWDTQYF.

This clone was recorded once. The DNA of the CDR3 is TGTGCCAGCAGCAATTTTGGGGGGGTGTCCTACAATGAGCAGTTCTTC. Translation gives CASSNFGGVSYNEQFF. The V and J genes are TRBV28 and TRBJ2-1, with TRBD2 matching over 7 bases. The junction had 9 bases not matched to a gene; V was cut back by 6 bases and J by 1 base. The CDR3 is 16 amino acids. Per the germline V gene, CDR1 is MDHEN and CDR2 is SYDVKM.

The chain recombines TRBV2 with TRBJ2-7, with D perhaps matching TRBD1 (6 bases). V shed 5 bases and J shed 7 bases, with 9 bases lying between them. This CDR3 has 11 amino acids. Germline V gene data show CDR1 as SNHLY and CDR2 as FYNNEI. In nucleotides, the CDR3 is TGTGCCAGCAGTCCGAGGGGGGAGCAGTACTTC. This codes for CASSPRGEQYF.

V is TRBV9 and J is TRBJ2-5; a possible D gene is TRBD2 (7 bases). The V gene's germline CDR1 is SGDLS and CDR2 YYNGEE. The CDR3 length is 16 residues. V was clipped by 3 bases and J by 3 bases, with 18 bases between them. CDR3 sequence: CASSALAGAQKETQYF. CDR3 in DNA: TGTGCCAGCAGCGCCCTCGCGGGGGCGCAAAAAGAGACCCAGTACTTC. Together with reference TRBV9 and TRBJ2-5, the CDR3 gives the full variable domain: DSGVTQTPKHLITATGQRVTLRCSPRSGDLSVYWYQQSLDQGLQFLIQYYNGEERAKGNILERFSAQQFPDLHSELNLSSLELGDSALYFCASSALAGAQKETQYFGPGTRLLVL.

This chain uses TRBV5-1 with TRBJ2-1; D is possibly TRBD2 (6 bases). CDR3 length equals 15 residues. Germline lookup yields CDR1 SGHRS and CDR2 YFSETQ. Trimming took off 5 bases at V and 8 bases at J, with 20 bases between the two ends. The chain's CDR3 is CASSSWADTGDEQFF. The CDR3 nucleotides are TGCGCCAGCAGTTCTTGGGCAGACACGGGGGATGAGCAGTTCTTC.

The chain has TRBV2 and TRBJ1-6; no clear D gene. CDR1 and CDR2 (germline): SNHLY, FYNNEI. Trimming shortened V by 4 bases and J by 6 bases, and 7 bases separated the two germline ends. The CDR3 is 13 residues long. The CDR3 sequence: CASSVMANSPLHF. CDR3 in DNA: TGTGCCAGCAGTGTTATGGCTAATTCACCCCTCCACTTT.

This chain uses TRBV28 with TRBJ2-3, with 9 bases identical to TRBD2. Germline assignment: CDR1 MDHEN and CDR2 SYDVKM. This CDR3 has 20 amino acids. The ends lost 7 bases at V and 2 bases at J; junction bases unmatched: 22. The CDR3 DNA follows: TGTGCCAGCAAAACCTGGGTTAGCGGGAGTCGCGTGGGTCACACAGATACGCAGTATTTT. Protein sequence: CASKTWVSGSRVGHTDTQYF.

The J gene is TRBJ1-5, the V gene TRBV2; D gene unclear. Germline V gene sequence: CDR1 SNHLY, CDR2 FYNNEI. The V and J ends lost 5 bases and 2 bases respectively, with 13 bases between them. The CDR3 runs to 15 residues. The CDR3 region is CASSWRAIGNQPQHF. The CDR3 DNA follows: TGTGCCAGCAGTTGGAGGGCAATCGGCAATCAGCCCCAGCATTTT.

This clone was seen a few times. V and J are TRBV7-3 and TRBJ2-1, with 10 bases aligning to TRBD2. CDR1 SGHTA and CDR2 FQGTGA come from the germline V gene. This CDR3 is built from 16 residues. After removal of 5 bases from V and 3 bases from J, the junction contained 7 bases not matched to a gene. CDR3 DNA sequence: TGTGCCAGCAGCACCTTAGCGGGAGGAAACTACAATGAGCAGTTCTTC. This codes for CASSTLAGGNYNEQFF.

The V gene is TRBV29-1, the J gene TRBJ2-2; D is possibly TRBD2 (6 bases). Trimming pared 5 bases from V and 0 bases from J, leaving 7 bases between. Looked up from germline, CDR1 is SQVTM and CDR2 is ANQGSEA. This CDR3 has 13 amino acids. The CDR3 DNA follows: TGCAGCGTTCCGGGGGCGAACACCGGGGAGCTGTTTTTT. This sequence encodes CSVPGANTGELFF.

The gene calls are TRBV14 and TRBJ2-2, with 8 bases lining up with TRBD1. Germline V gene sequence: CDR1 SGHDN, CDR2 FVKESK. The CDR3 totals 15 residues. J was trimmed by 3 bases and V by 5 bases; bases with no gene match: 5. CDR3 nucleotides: TGTGCCAGCAGCGCGGACAGGGCCTACACCGGGGAGCTGTTTTTT. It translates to CASSADRAYTGELFF.

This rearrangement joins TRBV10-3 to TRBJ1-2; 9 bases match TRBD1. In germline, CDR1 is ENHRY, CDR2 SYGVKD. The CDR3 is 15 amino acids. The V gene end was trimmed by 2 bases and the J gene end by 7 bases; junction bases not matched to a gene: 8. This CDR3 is CAISEIGTGPTGYTF. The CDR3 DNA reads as TGTGCCATCAGTGAGATAGGGACAGGGCCCACTGGCTACACCTTC.

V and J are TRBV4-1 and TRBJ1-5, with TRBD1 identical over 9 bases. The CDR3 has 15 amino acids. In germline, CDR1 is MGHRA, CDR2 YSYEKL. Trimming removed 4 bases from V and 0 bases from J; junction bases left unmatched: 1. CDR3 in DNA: TGCGCCAGCAGCCCGGGACAGGGTAGCAATCAGCCCCAGCATTTT. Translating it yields CASSPGQGSNQPQHF.

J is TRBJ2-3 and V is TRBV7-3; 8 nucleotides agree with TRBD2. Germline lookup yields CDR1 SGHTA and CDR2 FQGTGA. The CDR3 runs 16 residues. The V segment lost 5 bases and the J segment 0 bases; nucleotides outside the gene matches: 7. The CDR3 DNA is TGTGCCAGCAGCCAAAGGAGCGGGGGAAGCACAGATACGCAGTATTTT. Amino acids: CASSQRSGGSTDTQYF.

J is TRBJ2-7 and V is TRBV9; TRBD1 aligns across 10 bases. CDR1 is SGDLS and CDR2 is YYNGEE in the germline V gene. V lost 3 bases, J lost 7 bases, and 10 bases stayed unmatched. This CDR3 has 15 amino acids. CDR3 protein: CASSAEGTGVREQYF. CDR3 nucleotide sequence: TGTGCCAGCAGCGCAGAAGGGACAGGGGTGAGGGAGCAGTACTTC.

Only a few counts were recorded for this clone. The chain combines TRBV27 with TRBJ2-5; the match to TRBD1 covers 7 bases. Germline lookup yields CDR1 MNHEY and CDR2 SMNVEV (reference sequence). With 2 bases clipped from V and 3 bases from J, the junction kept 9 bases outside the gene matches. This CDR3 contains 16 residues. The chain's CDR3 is CASSLSRGISEETQYF. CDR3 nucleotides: TGTGCCAGCAGTTTAAGCAGGGGGATTTCGGAAGAGACCCAGTACTTC.